This entry describes one TCR beta chain. Its antigen is unidentified. These data come from a study of graft-versus-host responses after intestinal transplantation. The method was immunoSEQ multiplex PCR; TCRdb's version includes in-frame clones alone and lacks a portion of them. The table shows over 55,000 clones, with roughly 88% occurring only once. The CDR3 length is 14 residues. Germline-derived CDR1 and CDR2 are MNHNS and SASEGT. V gave up 1 base and J gave up 4 bases, with 10 bases separating them. The sequencing used unstimulated CD8+ T cells sorted from spleen or lymph node cells, collected before intestinal transplant. This sequence joins TRBV6-1 and TRBJ1-1, with D possibly matching TRBD1 (5 bases). This clonotype was sampled from a human donor who received an intestinal transplant. The CDR3 DNA is TGTGCCAGCAGTGAAGGGGCGGGGGGCACTGAAGCTTTCTTT. Protein product: CASSEGAGGTEAFF.